Listed here are 13 T cell receptor beta chains from one sample, sequenced in a study of control samples from healthy donors and cancer patients. Assay: immunoSEQ multiplex PCR; the TCRdb copy retains only in-frame clones and omits some. Among roughly 170,000 clones listed, approximately 95% were seen once. The material sequenced was blood. Receptors originate from a man aged 18 to 29 in good health.

The rearrangement links TRBV19 to TRBJ1-2; D is unclear. V dropped 8 bases and J dropped 1 base, with 11 bases sitting between them. This CDR3 is built from 13 residues. Germline lookup yields CDR1 LNHDA and CDR2 SQIVND (reference sequence). This CDR3 reads CASEAGFNYGYTF. CDR3 sequence (DNA): TGTGCCAGTGAAGCGGGCTTTAACTATGGCTACACCTTC.

This clone showed up just a few times. The J gene is TRBJ1-5, the V gene TRBV6-6, with D unclear. V was trimmed by 2 bases and J by 1 base, leaving 9 bases between them. The length of the CDR3 is 15 residues. Germline V CDR1 and CDR2: MNHNY, SVGAGI (reference sequence). CDR3 DNA: TGTGCCAGCAGTTACGTACAGCCGAGCAATCAGCCCCAGCATTTT. This gives the protein CASSYVQPSNQPQHF.

The V gene is TRBV5-4, the J gene TRBJ1-1; no clear D. The germline CDR1 and CDR2 sequences are SGHNT and YYREEE (reference sequence). This CDR3 comprises 15 residues. V was trimmed by 6 bases and J by 0 bases, leaving 15 bases between them. The CDR3 region has the DNA TGTGCCAGCACCAACCGTGCGGGGATGAACACTGAAGCTTTCTTT. As protein: CASTNRAGMNTEAFF.

V is TRBV19 and J is TRBJ2-4; maybe TRBD1 (5 bases). The V end lost 5 bases, the J end lost 2 bases, and 19 bases lay between the germline ends. The CDR3 extends over 17 amino acids. Per germline, CDR1 LNHDA and CDR2 SQIVND (reference sequence). The DNA of the CDR3 is TGTGCCAGTAGTCCCCGATTTGCTAAGGGGTCCAAAAACATTCAGTACTTC. It encodes CASSPRFAKGSKNIQYF.

The chain is built from TRBV9 and TRBJ1-3; D gene ambiguous. The CDR3 spans 16 residues. Trimming left V 0 bases short and J 4 bases short, with 14 bases between. Germline loops: CDR1 SGDLS, CDR2 YYNGEE. CDR3 amino acids: CASSVAAAGSGNTIYF. The CDR3 coding sequence is TGTGCCAGCAGCGTAGCTGCGGCGGGATCAGGAAACACCATATATTTT.

Sample share makes this clone medium-sized. This chain links TRBV6-2 or TRBV6-3 with TRBJ1-2; the D gene is possibly TRBD1 (5 bases). The CDR3 contains 14 residues. Germline lookup yields CDR1 MNHEY and CDR2 SVGEGT. Trimming cost V 0 bases and J 7 bases, with 12 bases left between them. This chain's CDR3 is CASSYSVGPPGYTF. The CDR3, as DNA: TGTGCCAGCAGTTACTCTGTGGGGCCGCCTGGCTACACCTTC.

The CDR3 DNA follows: TGTGCCAGCAGTCGGCGACACTCTTGGCCCCAGCATTTT. Its protein product is CASSRRHSWPQHF. The J gene is TRBJ1-5, the V gene TRBV12-3 or TRBV12-4, with D unclear. The CDR3 is 13 residues long. The V end was cut by 5 bases, the J end by 9 bases, with 14 bases between.

The CDR3 DNA reads as TGTGCCAGCTCACCTTCCCGACAGATGAACACTGAAGCTTTCTTT. It specifies CASSPSRQMNTEAFF. The chain has TRBV18 and TRBJ1-1; a weak D match, TRBD1 (5 bases). CDR1 and CDR2 (germline): KGHSH, LQKENI. V gave up 3 bases and J gave up 0 bases, with 11 bases separating them. This CDR3 region has 15 residues.

CDR3 sequence (DNA): TGTGCCAGCAGCACTCCGGGCAGAAGCTCTGGAAACACCATATATTTT. Residues: CASSTPGRSSGNTIYF. The rearrangement links TRBV9 to TRBJ1-3; D unresolved. CDR1 is SGDLS, CDR2 YYNGEE, per germline. Trimming pared 4 bases from V and 0 bases from J, leaving 14 bases between. This CDR3 has 16 residues.

V gene TRBV5-1 combines with J gene TRBJ1-1, with 7 positions matching TRBD1. The CDR3 totals 14 residues. Per germline, CDR1 SGHRS and CDR2 YFSETQ. Germline trimming cut 3 bases from V and 5 bases from J; bases unmatched to any gene: 7. The CDR3 reads CASSYLTGRTEAFF. CDR3 in DNA: TGCGCCAGCAGCTATCTGACAGGGAGGACTGAAGCTTTCTTT.

The chain recombines TRBV7-6 with TRBJ2-1; 12 bases align to TRBD2. The CDR3 is 19 amino acids. Trimming took 2 bases from V and 0 from J; bases not matched to a gene: 8. Per the germline V gene, CDR1 is SGHVS and CDR2 is FNYEAQ. Here the CDR3 reads CASSLILAGGLHSYNEQFF. The CDR3 DNA reads as TGTGCCAGCAGCTTAATACTAGCGGGGGGTCTACACTCCTACAATGAGCAGTTCTTC.

The chain joins TRBV10-2 to TRBJ2-3; perhaps TRBD1 as D (5 bases). The CDR3 has 17 residues. Germline loops: CDR1 WSHSY, CDR2 SAAADI. The V end was cut by 4 bases, the J end by 0 bases, with 17 bases between. CDR3 residues: CASSARKGVPSTDTQYF. CDR3 in DNA: TGCGCCAGCAGTGCGCGTAAAGGGGTTCCTAGCACAGATACGCAGTATTTT.

This clone has only one observation. V gene TRBV10-3 combines with J gene TRBJ1-5, with D possibly matching TRBD1 (6 bases). V lost 11 bases and J lost 8, with 19 bases in between. The CDR3 is 13 residues long. In germline, CDR1 is ENHRY, CDR2 SYGVKD. CDR3 amino acids: CAAGKGEVEPQHF. The CDR3 DNA reads as TGTGCCGCCGGGAAGGGGGAGGTAGAGCCCCAGCATTTT.